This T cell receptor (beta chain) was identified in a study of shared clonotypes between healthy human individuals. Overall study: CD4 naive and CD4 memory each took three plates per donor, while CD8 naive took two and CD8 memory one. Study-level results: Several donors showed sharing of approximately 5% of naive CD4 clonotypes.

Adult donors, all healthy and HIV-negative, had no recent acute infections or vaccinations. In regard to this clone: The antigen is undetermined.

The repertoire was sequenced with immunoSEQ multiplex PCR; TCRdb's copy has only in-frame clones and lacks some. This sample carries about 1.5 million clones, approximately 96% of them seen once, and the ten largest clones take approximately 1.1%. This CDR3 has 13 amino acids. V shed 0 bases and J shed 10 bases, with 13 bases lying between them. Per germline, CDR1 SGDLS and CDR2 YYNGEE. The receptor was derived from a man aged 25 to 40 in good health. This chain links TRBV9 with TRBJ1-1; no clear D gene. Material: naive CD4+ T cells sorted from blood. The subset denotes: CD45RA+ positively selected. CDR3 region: CASSVAPLMGAFF. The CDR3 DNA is TGTGCCAGCAGCGTAGCTCCCCTAATGGGAGCTTTCTTT.